A single sample is the source of the 26 T cell receptor beta chains below, sequenced in a study of T cells in Graves' hyperthyroidism and ophthalmopathy. The source material, RNA transcripts, was used to amplify TCR beta CDR3 regions. In the first-round RT-PCR of the TCR CDR3, the HTBI primer set was used. TCRdb re-derived calls from the multiplex PCR reads in MiXCR, one entry per CDR3 protein. This sample has approximately 640,000 distinct CDR3 sequences, with approximately 42% found just once. Sequenced sample: peripheral blood or thyroid tissue (not recorded which). Source of these receptors: an adult man with Graves' disease, either hyperthyroidism or ophthalmopathy (not recorded which).

This clonotype came up many times. The chain employs TRBV7-9 and TRBJ1-2; D is ambiguous. V lost 1 base and J 5 bases, leaving 5 bases between the germline ends. Germline CDR1 is SEHNR and CDR2 is FQNEAQ (reference sequence). The CDR3 is 12 amino acids. This chain's CDR3 is CASSLGIYGYTF. CDR3 DNA: TGTGCCAGCAGCTTAGGCATTTATGGCTACACCTTC.

The V and J genes are TRBV12-3 or TRBV12-4 and TRBJ1-2; no definite D call. Trimming left V 5 bases short and J 6 bases short, with 10 bases between. This CDR3 spans 12 amino acids. CDR3 in amino acids: CASSPAGNGYTF. For the CDR3, the DNA is TGTGCCAGCAGTCCCGCGGGAAATGGCTACACCTTC.

This clonotype showed up just a few times. CDR3 nucleotide sequence: TGTGCCATCAGTGATGGGGGACAGGGATTCTACGAGCAGTACTTC. Translation: CAISDGGQGFYEQYF. The chain combines TRBV10-3 with TRBJ2-7; 9 nucleotides line up with TRBD1. After removal of 3 bases from V and 3 bases from J, the junction contained 6 bases not matched to a gene. The CDR3 runs to 15 residues. Germline CDR1 and CDR2: ENHRY and SYGVKD.

CDR3 bases: TGTGCCAGCAAGGACCAGCGGGGGGGTTACGAGCAGTACTTC. Protein sequence: CASKDQRGGYEQYF. This rearrangement joins TRBV12-3 or TRBV12-4 to TRBJ2-7, with 10 bases lining up with TRBD2. The CDR3 sequence is 14 residues long. The V segment lost 7 bases and the J segment 4 bases; nucleotides outside the gene matches: 7.

The chain links TRBV7-3 to TRBJ2-7; TRBD2 agrees at 9 bases. Looked up from germline, CDR1 is SGHTA and CDR2 is FQGTGA. With V trimmed by 5 bases and J by 5 bases, 10 bases remained unmatched. CDR3 size: 15 residues. Here the CDR3 DNA reads TGTGCCAGCAGCCATTCTGGGACTAGCAGCCACGAGCAGTACTTC. This sequence encodes CASSHSGTSSHEQYF.

This clonotype was observed a handful of times. The J gene is TRBJ1-4, the V gene TRBV2, with a tentative D call TRBD1 (5 bases). CDR1 is SNHLY, CDR2 FYNNEI, per germline. Trimming cost V 6 bases and J 1 base, with 12 bases left between them. The CDR3 sequence is 15 residues long. The CDR3 reads CASRPTEGTNEKLFF. The CDR3 DNA sequence: TGTGCCAGCAGACCGACAGAGGGAACTAATGAAAAACTGTTTTTT.

This clonotype came up once. The V call is TRBV19, the J call TRBJ1-5; TRBD1 matches at 7 bases. The CDR3 has 13 amino acids. The germline V gene encodes CDR1 LNHDA and CDR2 SQIVND (reference sequence). The CDR3 loop is CADRTSSGQPQHF. As DNA, the CDR3 is TGTGCGGACAGGACGTCCAGCGGTCAGCCCCAGCATTTT.

The V call is TRBV20-1, the J call TRBJ1-2, with D uncertain. Germline V gene data show CDR1 as DFQATT and CDR2 as SNEGSKA (reference sequence). V shed 8 bases and J shed 6 bases, with 13 bases lying between them. The CDR3 extends over 11 amino acids. DNA for the CDR3: TGCAGTACGACCCACGGGAATGGCTACACCTTC. Translated: CSTTHGNGYTF.

There are many counts of this clonotype. The rearrangement joins TRBV25-1 to TRBJ2-5; weak D call: TRBD2 (6 bases). CDR1 is MGHDK and CDR2 is SYGVNS in the germline V gene. Trimming removed 3 bases at V and 1 base at J, with 18 bases between. This CDR3 region has 17 residues. For the CDR3, the DNA is TGTGCCAGCAGTGATGAACTAGCCTGGCGGGTCCAAGAGACCCAGTACTTC. It is translated as CASSDELAWRVQETQYF.

Many counts were recorded for this clonotype. V is TRBV15 and J is TRBJ1-5, with 7 bases aligning to TRBD1. Germline CDR1 LNHNV, CDR2 YYDKDF (reference sequence). V was clipped by 5 bases and J by 4 bases; unmatched bases: 5. The CDR3 has 14 amino acids. CDR3 in DNA: TGTGCCACCAGCCCACCAGGGGGGAATCAGCCCCAGCATTTT. Its protein is CATSPPGGNQPQHF.

This chain uses TRBV2 with TRBJ1-6; D is possibly TRBD1 (5 bases). Trimming took off 1 base at V and 0 bases at J, with 13 bases between the two ends. This CDR3 is built from 18 residues. In germline, CDR1 is SNHLY, CDR2 FYNNEI. In DNA, the CDR3 is TGTGCCAGCAGTGAAGGGGGCGGACATAGCTCCTATAATTCACCCCTCCACTTT. As protein: CASSEGGGHSSYNSPLHF.

This clonotype has only one observation. V gene TRBV12-3 or TRBV12-4 combines with J gene TRBJ2-7; 7 nucleotides line up with TRBD1. With 5 bases clipped from V and 6 bases from J, the junction kept 7 bases outside the gene matches. The CDR3 has 13 amino acids. CDR3 nucleotide sequence: TGTGCCAGCAGTCTGGGGACAGTTGGCGAGCAGTACTTC. Amino acids: CASSLGTVGEQYF.

This chain connects TRBV7-8 to TRBJ1-6; 7 bases map to TRBD1. The CDR3 contains 15 residues. Germline V gene data show CDR1 as SGHVS and CDR2 as FQNEAQ. The ends lost 6 bases at V and 3 bases at J; junction bases unmatched: 5. CDR3: CASRKGQLYNSPLHF. DNA of the CDR3: TGTGCCAGCAGAAAGGGACAGCTCTATAATTCACCCCTCCACTTT.

This clonotype was observed at least ten times. The CDR3 spells CASSPSLEVPDNSPLHF. CDR3 nucleotide sequence: TGTGCCAGCAGCCCCAGCCTGGAGGTGCCCGATAATTCACCCCTCCACTTT. The chain couples TRBV7-2 to TRBJ1-6; D gene uncertain. Germline V gene data show CDR1 as SGHTA and CDR2 as FQGNSA. The V end lost 5 bases, the J end lost 5 bases, and 19 bases lay between the germline ends. The CDR3 spans 17 residues.

This clonotype was recorded a few times. The rearrangement uses TRBV2 and TRBJ1-1; 9 bases match TRBD1. Germline V gene sequence: CDR1 SNHLY, CDR2 FYNNEI. The length of the CDR3 is 16 residues. Trimming took 6 bases from V and 3 from J; bases not matched to a gene: 11. CDR3 loop: CASSQDRRTGDTEAFF. The CDR3 region has the DNA TGTGCCAGCAGCCAAGATAGAAGGACAGGGGACACTGAAGCTTTCTTT.

A note on this clonotype: At one end the junction does not follow the germline gene, possibly because of a read error. The rearrangement links TRBV5-1 to TRBJ2-7, with a weak D call TRBD2 (5 bases). Germline assignment: CDR1 SGHRS and CDR2 YFSETQ. The CDR3 runs 14 residues. The CDR3 DNA reads as TGCGCCACGGGCCGGGATTTCAATTCCTACGATCAGTACTTC. Amino acids: CATGRDFNSYDQYF.

The rearrangement links TRBV29-1 to TRBJ2-7; perhaps D is TRBD1 or TRBD2 (5 bases each). This CDR3 is 13 amino acids long. V was trimmed by 5 bases and J by 2 bases, leaving 13 bases between them. Per the germline V gene, CDR1 is SQVTM and CDR2 is ANQGSEA. Here the CDR3 reads CSVSWGMTYEQYF. CDR3 nucleotides: TGCAGCGTTTCGTGGGGGATGACCTACGAGCAGTACTTC.

The CDR3 here is CASTAQDSGSYGYTF. CDR3 bases: TGTGCCAGTACGGCGCAGGACAGCGGTTCCTATGGCTACACCTTC. The chain joins TRBV19 to TRBJ1-2; perhaps TRBD1 as D (6 bases). The germline gives CDR1 LNHDA, CDR2 SQIVND (reference sequence). The CDR3 has 15 residues. V lost 7 bases and J lost 4, with 19 bases in between.

As regards this clonotype: The junction departs from germline at one end; a sequencing error may be responsible. This chain uses TRBV10-3 with TRBJ1-1; TRBD1 matches at 7 bases. The CDR3 runs 14 residues. Germline V gene lookup returns CDR1 ENHRY and CDR2 SYGVKD. CDR3 coding DNA: TGTGCCAGCAGTCTATACAGGGGAAACACTGAAGCTTTCTTT. It codes for CASSLYRGNTEAFF.

On this clonotype itself: A much larger clone is a single base away; this may be a read error. This rearrangement joins TRBV10-3 to TRBJ2-7; 11 nucleotides match TRBD1. The CDR3 covers 15 residues. V lost 3 bases and J lost 8; bases outside the gene matches: 9. The germline V gene encodes CDR1 ENHRY and CDR2 SYGVKD. The CDR3 protein is CAISDGGTGGLKQYF. The CDR3 DNA is TGTGCCATCAGTGATGGCGGGACAGGGGGTCTCAAGCAGTACTTC.

This chain links TRBV20-1 with TRBJ1-1; D unclear. The germline gives CDR1 DFQATT, CDR2 SNEGSKA (reference sequence). Deletions cut 8 bases from V and 4 bases from J, with 17 bases between. This CDR3 is built from 13 residues. CDR3 sequence reads: CSITSPVGTEAFF. The CDR3 nucleotides are TGCAGTATTACCTCCCCAGTAGGCACTGAAGCTTTCTTT.

This chain links TRBV3-1 with TRBJ1-4, with 10 bases lining up with TRBD1. J was trimmed by 7 bases and V by 5 bases; bases with no gene match: 7. Germline V gene sequence: CDR1 LGHDT, CDR2 YNNKEL (reference sequence). The CDR3 covers 15 residues. DNA of the CDR3: TGTGCCAGCAGCGAAGGGACAGGGGTTGTTGAAAAACTGTTTTTT. Translating gives CASSEGTGVVEKLFF.

The J gene is TRBJ1-2, the V gene TRBV29-1; D uncertain. The germline gives CDR1 SQVTM, CDR2 ANQGSEA. V lost 4 bases, J lost 0 bases, and 9 bases lay in between. The CDR3 runs to 13 residues. CDR3 residues: CSVVSRTNYGYTF. In nucleotides, the CDR3 is TGCAGCGTTGTTTCTCGCACTAACTATGGCTACACCTTC.

The V and J genes are TRBV7-6 and TRBJ1-1; D gene ambiguous. The CDR3 spans 16 residues. From germline, CDR1 is SGHVS and CDR2 FNYEAQ. V lost 5 bases and J lost 1, with 17 bases in between. CDR3 sequence reads: CASSVAVGSTNTEAFF. The CDR3 region has the DNA TGTGCCAGCAGCGTTGCAGTAGGCTCAACGAACACTGAAGCTTTCTTT.

This sequence joins TRBV20-1 and TRBJ2-7, with TRBD1 as a possible D gene (6 bases). The ends were cut back, 1 base at V and 4 bases at J, with 8 bases in the middle. The CDR3 has 12 residues. Germline lookup yields CDR1 DFQATT and CDR2 SNEGSKA (reference sequence). Written as DNA, the CDR3 is TGCAGTGCTAGAGCTGACAGGTACGAGCAGTACTTC. Protein sequence: CSARADRYEQYF.

On this clonotype itself: A clone one base away is much larger, so this may be a read error. This sequence joins TRBV24-1 and TRBJ1-4, with D maybe TRBD1 (5 bases). The germline CDR1 and CDR2 sequences are KGHDR and SFDVKD. CDR3 length equals 15 residues. CDR3 nucleotides: TGTGCCAGCAGTGACAACCAGGGAAACTATGAAAAACTGTTTTTT. Translating gives CASSDNQGNYEKLFF.